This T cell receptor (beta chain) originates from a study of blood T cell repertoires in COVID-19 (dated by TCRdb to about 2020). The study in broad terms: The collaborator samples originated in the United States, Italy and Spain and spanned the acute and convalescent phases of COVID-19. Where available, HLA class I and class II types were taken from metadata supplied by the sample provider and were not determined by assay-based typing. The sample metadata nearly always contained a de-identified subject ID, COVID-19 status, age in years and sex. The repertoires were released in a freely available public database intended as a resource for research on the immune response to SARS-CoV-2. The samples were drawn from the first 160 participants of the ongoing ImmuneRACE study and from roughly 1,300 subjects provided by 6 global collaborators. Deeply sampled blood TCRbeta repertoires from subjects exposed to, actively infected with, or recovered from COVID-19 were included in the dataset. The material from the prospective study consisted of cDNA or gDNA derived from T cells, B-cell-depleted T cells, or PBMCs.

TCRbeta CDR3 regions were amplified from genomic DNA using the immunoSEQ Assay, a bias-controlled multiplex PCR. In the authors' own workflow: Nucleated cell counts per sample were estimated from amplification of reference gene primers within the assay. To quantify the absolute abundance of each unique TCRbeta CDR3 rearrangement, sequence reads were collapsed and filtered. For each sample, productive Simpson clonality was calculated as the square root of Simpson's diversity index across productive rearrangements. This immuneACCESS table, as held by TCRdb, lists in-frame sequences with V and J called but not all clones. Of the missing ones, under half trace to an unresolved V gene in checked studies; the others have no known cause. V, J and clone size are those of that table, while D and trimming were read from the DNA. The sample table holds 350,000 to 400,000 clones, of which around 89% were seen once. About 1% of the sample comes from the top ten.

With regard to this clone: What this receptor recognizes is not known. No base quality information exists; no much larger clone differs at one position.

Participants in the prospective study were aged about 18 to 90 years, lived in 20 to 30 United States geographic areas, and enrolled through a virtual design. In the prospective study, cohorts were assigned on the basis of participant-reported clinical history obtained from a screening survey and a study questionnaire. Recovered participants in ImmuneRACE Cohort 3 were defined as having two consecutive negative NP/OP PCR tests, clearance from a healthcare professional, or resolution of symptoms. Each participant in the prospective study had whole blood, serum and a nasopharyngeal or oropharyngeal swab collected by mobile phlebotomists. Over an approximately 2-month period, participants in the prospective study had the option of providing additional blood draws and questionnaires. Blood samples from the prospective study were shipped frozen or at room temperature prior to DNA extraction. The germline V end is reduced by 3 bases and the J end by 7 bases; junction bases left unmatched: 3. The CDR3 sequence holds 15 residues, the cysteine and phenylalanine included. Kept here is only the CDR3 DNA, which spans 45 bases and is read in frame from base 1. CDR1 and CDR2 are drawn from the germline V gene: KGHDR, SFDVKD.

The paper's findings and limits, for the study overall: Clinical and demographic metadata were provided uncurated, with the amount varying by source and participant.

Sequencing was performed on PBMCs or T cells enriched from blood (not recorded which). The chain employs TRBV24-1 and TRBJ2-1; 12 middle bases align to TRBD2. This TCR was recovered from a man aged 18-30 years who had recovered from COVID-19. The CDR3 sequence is CATSDTGLAGNEQFF. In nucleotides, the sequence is TGTGCCACCAGTGATACTGGACTAGCGGGGAATGAGCAGTTCTTC.